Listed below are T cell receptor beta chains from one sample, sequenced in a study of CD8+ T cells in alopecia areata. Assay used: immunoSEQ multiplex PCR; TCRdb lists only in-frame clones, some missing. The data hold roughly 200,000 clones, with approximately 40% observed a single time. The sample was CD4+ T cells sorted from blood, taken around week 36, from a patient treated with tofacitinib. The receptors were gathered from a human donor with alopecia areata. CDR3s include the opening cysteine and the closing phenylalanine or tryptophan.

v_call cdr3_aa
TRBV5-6 CASSPRSRSEAFF
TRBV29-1 CSGRDRGPEQYF
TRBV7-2 CASSRSGSDTGELFF
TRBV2 CASSGGIAGPETGELFF
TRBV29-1 CSVEVPPGLGSTDTQYF
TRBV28 CASSLTSGIPGELFF
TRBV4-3 CASSQVLGQKIDQGYGYTF
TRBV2 CASRGQGVVYEQYF
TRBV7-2 CASSLWGYEQYF
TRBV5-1 CASSENGMKQYF
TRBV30 CAWRKGRNEQFF
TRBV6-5 CASSPKLMQSYEQYF
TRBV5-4 CASNNGVATWANVLTF
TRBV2 CASREGRYYEQYF
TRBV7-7 CASSRTNNEQFF
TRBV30 CAASSRDEQFF
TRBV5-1 CASTSTGNEQYF
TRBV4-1 CASSYNEQFF
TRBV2 CASIRAGLPGTEAFF
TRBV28 CASRSSGANVLTF
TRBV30 CAWSAGFNGYTF
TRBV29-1 CSVKYGEAFF
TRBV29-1 CSGQEAGGANVLTF
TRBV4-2 CASSQMLGQLNEKLFF
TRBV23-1 CASSQWEGQSIRAQYF
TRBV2 CASSERDTQYF
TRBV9 CASSVEPSIHEQYF
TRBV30 CAWGLAKETQYF
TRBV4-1 CASSPTSGTRGTQYF
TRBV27 CASSFLGMGETQYF
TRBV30 CAWGTSGWAAQYF
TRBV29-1 CSALTRNTGELFF
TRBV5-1 CASSEGGTEQYF
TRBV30 CAWSVEGGKNTGELFF
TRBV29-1 CSVEVFQETQYF
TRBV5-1 CASSLLMGVSETQYF
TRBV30 CAWSVRGGLDEKLFF
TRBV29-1 CSVEGQPIKTQYF
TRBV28 CATQGLDEQYF
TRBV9 CASSVAGRRNEQFF
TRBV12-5 CASGLDAGHGGANVLTF
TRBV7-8 CASSTAGWGNIQYF
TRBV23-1 CASSHGGNTIYF
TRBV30 CAWISGNTIYF
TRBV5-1 CASSQGQYNEQFF
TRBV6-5 CASSLPRTGQGEQYF
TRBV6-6 CASTWRGYEQYF
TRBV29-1 CSVLPGTGSEKLFF
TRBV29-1 CSSGGGRNTDTQYF
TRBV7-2 CASSFRASRGTDTQYF
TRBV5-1 CASSVGPGTGETQYF
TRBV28 CASSHTGLGSYEQYF
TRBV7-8 CASSPGIVKTQYF
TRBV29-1 CSGRGHTGELFF